This T cell receptor (beta chain) stems from a study of blood T cell repertoires in COVID-19. In the study overall: Sources were T cells, B-cell-depleted T cells, or PBMCs; the material itself was cDNA or gDNA.

The CDR3 totals 13 residues. The germline V gene has CDR1 KGHSH and CDR2 LQKENI. The V end was cut by 6 bases, the J end by 5 bases, with 13 bases between. This clone has just one count. Some clones are missing from TCRdb's copy, which holds only in-frame ones; the method was immunoSEQ multiplex PCR. Of about 260,000 clones listed, 88% are singletons. The rearrangement joins TRBV18 to TRBJ1-1; tentative D call: TRBD1 (5 bases). Sequenced material: peripheral blood. The origin of this receptor is a woman aged 70 to 79 with COVID-19, enrolled during active disease. The CDR3 DNA reads as TGTGCCAGCTCCCAAGGTCGGGGGACTGAAGCTTTCTTT. Its protein is CASSQGRGTEAFF.